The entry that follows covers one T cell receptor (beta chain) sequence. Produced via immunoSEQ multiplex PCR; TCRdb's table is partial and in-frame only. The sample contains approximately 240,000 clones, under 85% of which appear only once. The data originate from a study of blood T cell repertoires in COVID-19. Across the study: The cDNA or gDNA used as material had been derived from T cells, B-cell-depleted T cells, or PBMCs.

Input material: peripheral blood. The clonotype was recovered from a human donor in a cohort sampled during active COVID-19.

CDR3 in DNA: TGTGCCAGCAGTTTGAAACAGGGCTATGGCTACACCTTC. It specifies CASSLKQGYGYTF. V is TRBV27 and J is TRBJ1-2; possibly TRBD1 for D (6 bases). In germline, CDR1 is MNHEY, CDR2 SMNVEV (reference sequence). The CDR3 sequence is 13 residues long. V was shortened by 3 bases and J by 4 bases, with 9 bases between the two germline ends.